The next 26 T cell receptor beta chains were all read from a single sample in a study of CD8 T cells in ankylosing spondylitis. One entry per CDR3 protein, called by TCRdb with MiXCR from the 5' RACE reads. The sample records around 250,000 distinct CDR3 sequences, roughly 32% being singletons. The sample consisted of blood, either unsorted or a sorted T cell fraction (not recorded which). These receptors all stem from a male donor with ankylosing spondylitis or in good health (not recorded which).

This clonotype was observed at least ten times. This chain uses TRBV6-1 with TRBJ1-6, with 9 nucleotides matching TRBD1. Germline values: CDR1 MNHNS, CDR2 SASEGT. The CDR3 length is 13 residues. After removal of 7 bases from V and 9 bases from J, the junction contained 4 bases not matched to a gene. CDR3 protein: CASKGQGSSPLHF. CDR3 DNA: TGTGCCAGCAAAGGACAGGGGAGTTCACCCCTCCACTTT.

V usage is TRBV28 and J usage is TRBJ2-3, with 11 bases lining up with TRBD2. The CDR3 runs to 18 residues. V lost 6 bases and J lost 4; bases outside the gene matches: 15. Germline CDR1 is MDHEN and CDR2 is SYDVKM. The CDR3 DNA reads TGTGCCAGCAGCTCTCCCGACACTAGCGGGGGCCGATCAGATACGCAGTATTTT. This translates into CASSSPDTSGGRSDTQYF.

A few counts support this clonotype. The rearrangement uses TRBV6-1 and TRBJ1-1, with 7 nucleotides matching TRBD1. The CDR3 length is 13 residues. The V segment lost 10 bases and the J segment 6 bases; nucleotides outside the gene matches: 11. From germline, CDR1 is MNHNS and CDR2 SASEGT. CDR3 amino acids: CATARTGLSEAFF. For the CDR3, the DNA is TGTGCCACCGCCCGGACAGGTCTATCTGAAGCTTTCTTT.

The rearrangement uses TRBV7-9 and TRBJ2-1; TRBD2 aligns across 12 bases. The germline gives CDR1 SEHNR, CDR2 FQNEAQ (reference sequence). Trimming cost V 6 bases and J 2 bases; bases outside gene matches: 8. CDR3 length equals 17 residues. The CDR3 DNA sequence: TGTGCCAGCAGGCTACTAGCGGGGGGCTCCACCTACAATGAGCAGTTCTTC. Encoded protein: CASRLLAGGSTYNEQFF.

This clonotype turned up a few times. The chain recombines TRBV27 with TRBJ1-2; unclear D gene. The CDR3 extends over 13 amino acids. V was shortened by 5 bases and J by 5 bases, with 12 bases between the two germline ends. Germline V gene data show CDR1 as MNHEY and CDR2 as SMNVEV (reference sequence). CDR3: CASSEGLGYGYTF. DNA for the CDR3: TGTGCCAGCAGTGAAGGTCTTGGGTATGGCTACACCTTC.

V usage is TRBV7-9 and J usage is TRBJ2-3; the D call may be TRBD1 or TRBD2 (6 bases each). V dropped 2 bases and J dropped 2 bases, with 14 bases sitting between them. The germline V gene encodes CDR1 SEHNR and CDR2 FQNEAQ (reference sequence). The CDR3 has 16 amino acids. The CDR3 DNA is TGTGCCAGCAGCTTATTGGGGGGCCTTGACACAGATACGCAGTATTTT. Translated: CASSLLGGLDTDTQYF.

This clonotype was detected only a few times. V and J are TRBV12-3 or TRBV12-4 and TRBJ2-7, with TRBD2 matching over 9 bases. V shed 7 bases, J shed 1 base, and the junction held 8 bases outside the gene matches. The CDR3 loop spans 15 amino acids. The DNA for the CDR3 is TGTGCCAGCAAACTTCTAGCGGGGCTTTCCTACGAGCAGTACTTC. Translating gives CASKLLAGLSYEQYF.

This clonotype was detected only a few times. The CDR3 loop is CASSLVLTGVYGYTF. CDR3 DNA sequence: TGTGCCAGCAGTTTGGTACTCACAGGAGTCTATGGCTACACCTTC. The V call is TRBV28, the J call TRBJ1-2, with TRBD1 as a possible D gene (5 bases). V was trimmed by 3 bases and J by 4 bases, leaving 15 bases between them. The germline CDR1 and CDR2 sequences are MDHEN and SYDVKM. The CDR3 totals 15 residues.

The CDR3 region has the DNA TGCAGCGTTGAAGATCAAGGGACAGGAACAGATACGCAGTATTTT. Its translation: CSVEDQGTGTDTQYF. This rearrangement joins TRBV29-1 to TRBJ2-3; TRBD1 agrees at 8 bases. The germline gives CDR1 SQVTM, CDR2 ANQGSEA. The CDR3 runs 15 residues. Germline trimming cut 0 bases from V and 3 bases from J; bases unmatched to any gene: 5.

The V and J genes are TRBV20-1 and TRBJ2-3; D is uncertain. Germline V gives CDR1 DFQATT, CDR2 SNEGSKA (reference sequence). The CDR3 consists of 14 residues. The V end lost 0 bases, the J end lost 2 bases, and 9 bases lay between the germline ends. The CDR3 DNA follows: TGCAGTGCTAGAGATTCAACGGACACAGATACGCAGTATTTT. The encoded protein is CSARDSTDTDTQYF.

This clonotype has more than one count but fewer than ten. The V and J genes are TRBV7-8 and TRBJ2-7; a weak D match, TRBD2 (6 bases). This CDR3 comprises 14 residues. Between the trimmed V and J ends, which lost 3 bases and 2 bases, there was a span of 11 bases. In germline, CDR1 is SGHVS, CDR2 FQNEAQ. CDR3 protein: CASSFGGLTYEQYF. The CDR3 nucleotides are TGTGCCAGCAGCTTCGGGGGACTTACCTACGAGCAGTACTTC.

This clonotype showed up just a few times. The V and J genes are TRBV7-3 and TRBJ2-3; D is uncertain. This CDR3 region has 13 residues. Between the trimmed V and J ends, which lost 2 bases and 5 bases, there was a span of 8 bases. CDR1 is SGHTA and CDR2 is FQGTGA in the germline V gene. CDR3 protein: CASSLDLEDTQYF. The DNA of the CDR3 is TGTGCCAGCAGCTTAGATTTAGAAGATACGCAGTATTTT.

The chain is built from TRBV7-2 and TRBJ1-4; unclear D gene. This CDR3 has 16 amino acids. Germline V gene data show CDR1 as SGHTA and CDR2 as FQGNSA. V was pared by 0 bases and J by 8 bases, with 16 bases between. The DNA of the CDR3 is TGTGCCAGCAGCTTAGCATGGGCGAAGGCCAGGGAAAAACTGTTTTTT. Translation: CASSLAWAKAREKLFF.

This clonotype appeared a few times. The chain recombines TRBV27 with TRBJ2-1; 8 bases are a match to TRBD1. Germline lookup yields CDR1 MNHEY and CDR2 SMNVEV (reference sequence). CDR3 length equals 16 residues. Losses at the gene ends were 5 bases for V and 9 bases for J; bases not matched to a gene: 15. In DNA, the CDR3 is TGTGCCAGCAGTGCCTTTGGGACAGGCGCTTCCGGTGAGCAGTTCTTC. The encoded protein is CASSAFGTGASGEQFF.

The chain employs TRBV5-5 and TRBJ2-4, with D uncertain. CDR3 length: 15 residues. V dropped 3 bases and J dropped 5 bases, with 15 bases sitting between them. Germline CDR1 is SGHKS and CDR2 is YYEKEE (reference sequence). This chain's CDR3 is CASSSPTTGENIQYF. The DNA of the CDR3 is TGTGCCAGCAGCTCGCCTACAACGGGCGAAAACATTCAGTACTTC.

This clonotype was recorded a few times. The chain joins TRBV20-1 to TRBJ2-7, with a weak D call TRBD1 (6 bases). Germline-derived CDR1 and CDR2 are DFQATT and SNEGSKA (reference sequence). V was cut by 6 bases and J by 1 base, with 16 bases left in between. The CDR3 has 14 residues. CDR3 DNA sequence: TGCAGTGCAGACACCACACAGGGTTCCTACGAGCAGTACTTC. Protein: CSADTTQGSYEQYF.

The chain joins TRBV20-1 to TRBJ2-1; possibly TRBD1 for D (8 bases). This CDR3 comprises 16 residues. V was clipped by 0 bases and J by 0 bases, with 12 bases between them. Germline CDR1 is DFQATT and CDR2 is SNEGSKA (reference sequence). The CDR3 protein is CSARDHRGGSYNEQFF. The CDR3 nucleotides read TGCAGTGCTAGAGATCACAGGGGGGGCTCCTACAATGAGCAGTTCTTC.

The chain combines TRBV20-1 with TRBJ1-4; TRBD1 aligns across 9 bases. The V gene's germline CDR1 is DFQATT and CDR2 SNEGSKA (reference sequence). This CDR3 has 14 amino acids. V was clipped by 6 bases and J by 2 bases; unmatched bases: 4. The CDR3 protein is CSAEDRGTNEKLFF. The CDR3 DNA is TGCAGTGCGGAAGACAGGGGGACTAATGAAAAACTGTTTTTT.

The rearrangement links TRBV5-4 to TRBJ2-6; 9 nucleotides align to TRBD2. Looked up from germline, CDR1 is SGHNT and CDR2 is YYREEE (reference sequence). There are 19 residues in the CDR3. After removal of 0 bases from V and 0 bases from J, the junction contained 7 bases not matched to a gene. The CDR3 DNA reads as TGTGCCAGCAGCTTGGTTTCGGCGGGGGGGTACTCTGGGGCCAACGTCCTGACTTTC. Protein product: CASSLVSAGGYSGANVLTF.

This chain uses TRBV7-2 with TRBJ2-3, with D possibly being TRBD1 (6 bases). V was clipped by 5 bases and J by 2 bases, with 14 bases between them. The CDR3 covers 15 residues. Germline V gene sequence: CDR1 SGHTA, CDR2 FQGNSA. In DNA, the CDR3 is TGTGCCAGCAGCGAAGGGGGACCACTCACAGATACGCAGTATTTT. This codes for CASSEGGPLTDTQYF.

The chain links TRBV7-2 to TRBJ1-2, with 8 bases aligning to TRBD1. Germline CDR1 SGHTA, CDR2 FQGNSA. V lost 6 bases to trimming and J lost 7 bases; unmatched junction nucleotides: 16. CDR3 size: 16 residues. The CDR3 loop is CASSVGQGLRSGGYTF. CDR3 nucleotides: TGTGCCAGCAGTGTCGGACAGGGATTGAGGTCTGGTGGCTACACCTTC.

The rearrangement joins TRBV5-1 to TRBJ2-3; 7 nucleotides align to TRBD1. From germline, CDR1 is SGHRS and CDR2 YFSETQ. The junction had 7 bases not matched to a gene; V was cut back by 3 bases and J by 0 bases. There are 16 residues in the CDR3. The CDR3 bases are TGCGCCAGCAGCTCCGGTACAGGGGCTAGCACAGATACGCAGTATTTT. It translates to CASSSGTGASTDTQYF.

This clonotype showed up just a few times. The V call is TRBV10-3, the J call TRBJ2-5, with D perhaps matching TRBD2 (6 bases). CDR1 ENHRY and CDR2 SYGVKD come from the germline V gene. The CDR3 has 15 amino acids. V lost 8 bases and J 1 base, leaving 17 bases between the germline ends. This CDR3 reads CAIAEGLSVQETQYF. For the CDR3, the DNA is TGTGCCATCGCGGAGGGGCTCTCGGTCCAAGAGACCCAGTACTTC.

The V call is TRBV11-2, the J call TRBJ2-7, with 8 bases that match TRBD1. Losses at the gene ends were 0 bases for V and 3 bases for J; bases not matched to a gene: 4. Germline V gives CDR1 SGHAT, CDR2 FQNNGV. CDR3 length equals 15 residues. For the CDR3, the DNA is TGTGCCAGCAGCTTAGATGGACAGGGCTACTACGAGCAGTACTTC. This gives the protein CASSLDGQGYYEQYF.

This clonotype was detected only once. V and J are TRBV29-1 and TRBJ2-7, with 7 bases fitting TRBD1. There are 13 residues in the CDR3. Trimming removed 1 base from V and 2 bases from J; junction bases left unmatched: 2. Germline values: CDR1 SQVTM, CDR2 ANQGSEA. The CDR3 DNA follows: TGCAGCGTTGAAGGGACAGGACCCTACGAGCAGTACTTC. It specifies CSVEGTGPYEQYF.

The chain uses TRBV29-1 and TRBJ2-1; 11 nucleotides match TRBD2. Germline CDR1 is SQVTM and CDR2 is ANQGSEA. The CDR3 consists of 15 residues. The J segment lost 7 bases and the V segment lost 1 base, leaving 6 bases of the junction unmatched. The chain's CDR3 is CSVEGELAGGNEQFF. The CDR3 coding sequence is TGCAGCGTTGAAGGGGAGCTAGCGGGGGGAAATGAGCAGTTCTTC.